This T cell receptor beta chain comes out of a study of blood T cell repertoires in COVID-19. Looked up from germline, CDR1 is SGHVS and CDR2 is FQNEAQ. This CDR3 contains 17 residues. V trimming: 4 bases; J trimming: 7 bases; junction bases outside the gene matches: 12. Repertoires were generated with immunoSEQ multiplex PCR, while TCRdb's copy carries only in-frame clones and drops some. This sample has 40,000 to 65,000 clones, with around 78% found just once. This clone is deemed medium-sized. This receptor was taken from a human donor with active or convalescent COVID-19. The donor label of this sample is uncertain. The V and J genes are TRBV7-8 and TRBJ2-1; 11 bases are a match to TRBD2. The sample was peripheral blood. Written as DNA, the CDR3 is TGTGCCAGCAGCTGGGGCGGCCGGACTAGCGGGTCGAATGAGCAGTTCTTC. This gives the protein CASSWGGRTSGSNEQFF.